This T cell receptor beta chain emerged from a study of blood T cell repertoires in COVID-19. Background on the study: The samples span acute and convalescent COVID-19 from the United States, Italy and Spain. T cells, B-cell-depleted T cells, or PBMCs supplied cDNA or gDNA.

In the original workflow: Estimation of nucleated cell counts was performed using reference gene primer amplification. Some clones are missing from TCRdb's copy, which holds only in-frame ones; the method was immunoSEQ multiplex PCR. V and J calls and clone size follow that table, whereas D and trimming were derived from the DNA. Of around 52,000 clones in the sample, around nine tenths were seen once. The CDR3 is made up of 13 amino acids. Germline lookup yields CDR1 SNHLY and CDR2 FYNNEI. The V end lost 7 bases, the J end lost 10 bases, and 19 bases lay between the germline ends. This TCR was sampled from a woman of 80 years or more with acute or convalescent COVID-19. This chain links TRBV2 with TRBJ1-2, with a weak D call TRBD1 (5 bases). Sequencing was performed on peripheral blood. CDR3 loop: CASKNQGSPNYTF. CDR3 nucleotides: TGTGCCAGCAAAAACCAGGGCTCCCCTAACTACACCTTC.